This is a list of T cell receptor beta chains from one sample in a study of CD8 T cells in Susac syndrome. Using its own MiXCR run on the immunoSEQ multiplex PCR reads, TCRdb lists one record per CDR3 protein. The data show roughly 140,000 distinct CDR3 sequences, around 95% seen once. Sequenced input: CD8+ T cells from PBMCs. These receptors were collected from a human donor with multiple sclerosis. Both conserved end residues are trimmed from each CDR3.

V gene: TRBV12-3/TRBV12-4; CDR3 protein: ASSLTGSVNEQF
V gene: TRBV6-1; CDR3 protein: ASSHTYDFSTDTQY
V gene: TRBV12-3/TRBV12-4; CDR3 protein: ASSYPGQNTEAF
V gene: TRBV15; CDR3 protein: ATSRIRDSRQPQH
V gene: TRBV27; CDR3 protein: ASSNTRTGVEGYT
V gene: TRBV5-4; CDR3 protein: ASSLDGRTDTQY
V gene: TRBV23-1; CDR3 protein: ASSRGSAGNNSPLH
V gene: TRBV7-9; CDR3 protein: ASSSQGATEAF
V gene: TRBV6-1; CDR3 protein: ASRGDRGSLVSNSPLH
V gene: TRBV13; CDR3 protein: ASSLGVKETQY
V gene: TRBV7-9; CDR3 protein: ASTGPYGYT
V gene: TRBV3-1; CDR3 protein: ASSQRWGLDGPSSYNEQF
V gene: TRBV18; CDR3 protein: ASSPPGQDNEKLF
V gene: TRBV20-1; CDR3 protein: SARGDSLSSYEQY
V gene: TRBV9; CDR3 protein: ASSAPPQTRTPDTQY
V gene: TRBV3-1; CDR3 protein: ASSLRQKNTEAF
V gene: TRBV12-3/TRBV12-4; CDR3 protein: ASSSLAGFIPIPYSPLH
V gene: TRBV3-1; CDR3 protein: ASSQDGTTEQY
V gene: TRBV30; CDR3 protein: AWSWGRGSNQPQH